This TCR beta chain was recovered during a study of brain metastases from non-small cell lung cancer. Findings and caveats of the study: Metastases had sparse T cells but largely shared repertoires with primaries.

Here immunoSEQ multiplex PCR was the method, and the copy in TCRdb shows in-frame clones only, minus some. The table records about 970 clones, under 90% of them present only once. V was clipped by 0 bases and J by 3 bases; unmatched bases: 2. Germline lookup yields CDR1 SGHRS and CDR2 YFSETQ. The CDR3 is made up of 15 amino acids. Note on this clone: What it binds is not known.

The rearrangement joins TRBV5-1 to TRBJ2-3; 9 nucleotides agree with TRBD2. The TCR comes from a donor over 35 with non-small cell lung cancer. Material for sequencing was primary lung tumor tissue. Written as DNA, the CDR3 is TGCGCCAGCAGCTTGGAGCTAGCGGGGACAGATACGCAGTATTTT. It codes for CASSLELAGTDTQYF.